The rows below give T cell receptor beta chains drawn from one sample of a study of blood T cell repertoires in COVID-19. Sequencing used immunoSEQ multiplex PCR; TCRdb keeps in-frame clones, though not all of them. The repertoire consists of about 140,000 clones, with roughly 85% occurring once and the leading ten covering roughly 2.9%. The sequenced material came from PBMCs or T cells enriched from blood (not recorded which). The source is a woman in her forties or fifties who had recovered from COVID-19. Both conserved end residues are part of each CDR3. The D gene is left open where the match is weak. Clone size appears in some rows only: once, few, many, or a class for an expanded clone.

>13|-|TRBJ1-1|TRBV12-3/TRBV12-4|TRBD1
TGTGCCAGCAGCCGGACAGGGGACACTGAAGCTTTCTTT
CASSRTGDTEAFF
>14|-|TRBJ1-1|TRBV13|-
TGTGCCAGCAGCTTAGAAGCGGTGAACACTGAAGCTTTCTTT
CASSLEAVNTEAFF
>15|-|TRBJ1-4|TRBV7-3|TRBD1
TGTGCCAGCAGCCCTAGAGGGGGCAGGAATGAAAAACTGTTTTTT
CASSPRGGRNEKLFF
>15|-|TRBJ1-5|TRBV28|-
TGTGCCAGCAGTTTATTCCACAGGCAGAATCAGCCCCAGCATTTT
CASSLFHRQNQPQHF
>16|-|TRBJ1-3|TRBV4-1|TRBD1
TGCGCCAGCAGCCAAGGCGGAACAGGGGCTGGAAACACCATATATTTT
CASSQGGTGAGNTIYF
>15|-|TRBJ1-6|TRBV9|-
TGTGCCAGCAGCGTAGACGAGGTTTCCAATTCACCCCTCCACTTT
CASSVDEVSNSPLHF
>14|-|TRBJ1-5|TRBV11-2|-
TGTGCCAGCAGCTTACAGATGGGCGGGGAGCCCCAGCATTTT
CASSLQMGGEPQHF
>13|-|TRBJ1-5|TRBV11-1|-
TGTGCCAGCAGCCTGGGGAGGAATCAGCCCCAGCATTTT
CASSLGRNQPQHF
>14|-|TRBJ2-7|TRBV11-2|-
TGTGCCAGCAGCTTAGAAGGCAGGGTCTACGAGCAGTACTTC
CASSLEGRVYEQYF
>16|-|TRBJ1-2|TRBV6-1|TRBD1
TGTGCCAGCAGTGAGCCGGGACAGGGGGCCTTCTATGGCTACACCTTC
CASSEPGQGAFYGYTF
>12|-|TRBJ2-3|TRBV11-3|-
TGTGCCAGCAGCTTCAAGCGAGGTACGCAGTATTTT
CASSFKRGTQYF
>15|-|TRBJ1-3|TRBV7-3|-
TGTGCCAGCAGGTCACAGGGCGTCTCTGGAAACACCATATATTTT
CASRSQGVSGNTIYF
>15|-|TRBJ1-2|TRBV5-1|-
TGCGCCAGCAGCCCCGAGGACGGCGGGATCTATGGCTACACCTTC
CASSPEDGGIYGYTF
>18|-|TRBJ2-7|TRBV21-1|-
TGTGCCAGCAGCAAACCGCAAGGCGACAGGATGAGCTCCTACGAGCAGTACTTC
CASSKPQGDRMSSYEQYF
>15|-|TRBJ2-5|TRBV5-1|TRBD2
TGCGCCAGCAGCTTGACTAGCGGGTACCAAGAGACCCAGTACTTC
CASSLTSGYQETQYF
>14|-|TRBJ1-1|TRBV2|TRBD1
TGTGCCAGCAGTGAGAACACAGGGGGCGTCGAAGCTTTCTTT
CASSENTGGVEAFF
>16|-|TRBJ2-2|TRBV5-1|-
TGCGCCAGCAGCTTGGCCACGAGGGCGCCGGCCGGGGAGCTGTTTTTT
CASSLATRAPAGELFF
>14|-|TRBJ1-1|TRBV7-3|-
TGTGCCAGCAGCCTTTACGGGGGGAACACTGAAGCTTTCTTT
CASSLYGGNTEAFF
>16|-|TRBJ2-3|TRBV19|TRBD1
TGTGCCAGTAGCTCAAATCCGGGACAGGGTTCAGATACGCAGTATTTT
CASSSNPGQGSDTQYF
>15|once|TRBJ1-1|TRBV11-3|-
TGTGCCAGCAGCTTAGGTAGGGGGATGAACACTGAAGCTTTCTTT
CASSLGRGMNTEAFF
>14|-|TRBJ2-3|TRBV6-1|-
TGTGCCAGCAGTGAATGGCGGGGCCCAGATACGCAGTATTTT
CASSEWRGPDTQYF
>12|-|TRBJ1-1|TRBV5-8|-
TGTGCCAGCAGCCGCAGGGTCGATATGGCTTTCTTT
CASSRRVDMAFF
>13|-|TRBJ2-7|TRBV10-3|-
TGTGCCATCAGTGATCTAAGCTCCTACGAGCAGTACTTC
CAISDLSSYEQYF
>11|-|TRBJ1-4|TRBV12-3/TRBV12-4|-
TGTGCCAGCAGTTTTAGTGAAAAACTGTTTTTT
CASSFSEKLFF
>17|-|TRBJ2-2|TRBV5-1|-
TGCGCCAGCAGCTTGTACGTGCGGCAGTTGAACACCGGGGAGCTGTTTTTT
CASSLYVRQLNTGELFF
>14|-|TRBJ1-2|TRBV5-1|TRBD1
TGCGCCAGCAGCTTGAGCCAGGGGGCATATGGCTACACCTTC
CASSLSQGAYGYTF
>14|-|TRBJ1-2|TRBV16|TRBD1
TGTGCCAGCAGCCAATCGGACAGGGGAGGAGGCTACACCTTC
CASSQSDRGGGYTF
>13|-|TRBJ1-1|TRBV12-3/TRBV12-4|-
TGTGCCAGCAGTTTCTCGGATGCGGGGGGAGCTTTCTTT
CASSFSDAGGAFF
>12|-|TRBJ1-2|TRBV29-1|-
TGCAGCGTCCTCGAGGGGGGGCATGGCTACACCTTC
CSVLEGGHGYTF
>14|-|TRBJ2-7|TRBV2|TRBD1
TGTGCCAGCAGTGAGGACAGGGGAGGCTACGAGCAGTACTTC
CASSEDRGGYEQYF
>14|-|TRBJ1-6|TRBV2|-
TGTGCCAGCAGTGAAGAGGTAACAGCTTCACCCCTCCACTTT
CASSEEVTASPLHF
>14|-|TRBJ1-2|TRBV2|-
TGTGCATCAAAGCCCGTGACAGGATTATTTGGCTACACCTTC
CASKPVTGLFGYTF
>16|once|TRBJ2-7|TRBV5-6|TRBD1
TGTGCCAGCCTTCTATATGGTTTGGGACAGGGGGGCGAGCAGTACTTC
CASLLYGLGQGGEQYF
>12|-|TRBJ2-2|TRBV19|-
TGTGCCAGTAGACGGGAGAACGGGGAGCTGTTTTTT
CASRRENGELFF
>17|-|TRBJ2-7|TRBV2|TRBD2
TGTGCCAGCAGTGAAGCCCCTCGGGCTAGCGGGAGCTACGAGCAGTACTTC
CASSEAPRASGSYEQYF
>16|-|TRBJ2-3|TRBV2|TRBD2
TGTGCCAGCAGCCCGACTAGCGGGGGGGCCTACGATACGCAGTATTTT
CASSPTSGGAYDTQYF
>15|few|TRBJ2-5|TRBV27|TRBD1
TGTGCCAGCAGTTCAAGGACAGGGGGCGTAAAGACCCAGTACTTC
CASSSRTGGVKTQYF
>14|many|TRBJ2-2|TRBV28|TRBD2
TGTGCCAGCAGCGGACTAGCGGAAGCCGGGGAGCTGTTTTTT
CASSGLAEAGELFF
>13|-|TRBJ1-2|TRBV5-4|-
TGTGCCAGCAGCCAGGACCGACGGGAGGGCTACACCTTC
CASSQDRREGYTF
>17|-|TRBJ2-7|TRBV4-1|TRBD1
TGCGCCAGCAGCCCCGATCGTGGAGGGACAGGGGGCCACGAGCAGTACTTC
CASSPDRGGTGGHEQYF
>13|-|TRBJ1-2|TRBV6-6|-
TGTGCCAGCAGTTACGGGACACACTATGGCTACACCTTC
CASSYGTHYGYTF
>15|-|TRBJ1-2|TRBV5-1|TRBD1
TGCGCCAGCACGCTCGGACAGGGGGATTACGGGGGCTACACCTTC
CASTLGQGDYGGYTF
>15|-|TRBJ2-2|TRBV5-1|-
TGCGCCAGCAGCTTGACTCCGACTAGGACCGGGGAGCTGTTTTTT
CASSLTPTRTGELFF
>14|-|TRBJ1-5|TRBV29-1|TRBD1
TGCAGCGTTAAACAGGGGGGAGACAATCAGCCCCAGCATTTT
CSVKQGGDNQPQHF
>15|-|TRBJ1-3|TRBV6-5|TRBD1
TGTGCCAGCAGTCCTACAGGGGTCCCTGGAAACACCATATATTTT
CASSPTGVPGNTIYF
>14|-|TRBJ2-1|TRBV5-1|-
TGCGCCAGCCAACAGGGAGACTCCTACAATGAGCAGTTCTTC
CASQQGDSYNEQFF
>16|-|TRBJ1-1|TRBV4-1|-
TGCGCCAGCAGCCAAGATCTTTGGCCTAAGGGGACTGAAGCTTTCTTT
CASSQDLWPKGTEAFF
>16|-|TRBJ2-1|TRBV19|TRBD2
TGTGCCAGTAGTATGTTAGCGGGGGAACATTACAATGAGCAGTTCTTC
CASSMLAGEHYNEQFF
>13|-|TRBJ2-7|TRBV27|-
TGTGCCAGCGGGTGGCCAGGGGGAGGCGAGCAGTACTTC
CASGWPGGGEQYF